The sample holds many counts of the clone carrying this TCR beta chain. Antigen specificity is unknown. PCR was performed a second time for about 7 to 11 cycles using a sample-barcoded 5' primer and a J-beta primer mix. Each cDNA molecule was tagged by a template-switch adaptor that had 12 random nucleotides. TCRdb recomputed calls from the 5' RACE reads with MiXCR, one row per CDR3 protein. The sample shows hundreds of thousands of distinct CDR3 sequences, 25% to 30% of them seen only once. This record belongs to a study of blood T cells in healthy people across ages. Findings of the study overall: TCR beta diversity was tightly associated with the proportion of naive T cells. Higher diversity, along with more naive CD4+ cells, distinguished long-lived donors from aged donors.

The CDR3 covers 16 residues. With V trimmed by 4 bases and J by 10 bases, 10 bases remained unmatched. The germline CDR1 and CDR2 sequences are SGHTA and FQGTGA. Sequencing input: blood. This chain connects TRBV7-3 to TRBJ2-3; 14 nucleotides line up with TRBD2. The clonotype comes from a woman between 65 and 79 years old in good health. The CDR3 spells CASSSSGTSGSWPQYF. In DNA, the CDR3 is TGTGCCAGCAGCTCCTCCGGGACTAGCGGGAGTTGGCCGCAGTATTTT.